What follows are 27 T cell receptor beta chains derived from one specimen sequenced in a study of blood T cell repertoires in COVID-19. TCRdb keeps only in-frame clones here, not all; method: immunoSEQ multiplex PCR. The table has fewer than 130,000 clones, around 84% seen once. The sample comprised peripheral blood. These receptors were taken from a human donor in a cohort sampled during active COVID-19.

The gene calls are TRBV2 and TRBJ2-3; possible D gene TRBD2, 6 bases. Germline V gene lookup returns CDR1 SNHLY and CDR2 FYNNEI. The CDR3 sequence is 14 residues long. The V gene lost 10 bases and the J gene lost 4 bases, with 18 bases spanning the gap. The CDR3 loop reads CAIGVIAVSDTQYF. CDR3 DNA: TGTGCCATTGGGGTGATAGCGGTATCAGATACGCAGTATTTT.

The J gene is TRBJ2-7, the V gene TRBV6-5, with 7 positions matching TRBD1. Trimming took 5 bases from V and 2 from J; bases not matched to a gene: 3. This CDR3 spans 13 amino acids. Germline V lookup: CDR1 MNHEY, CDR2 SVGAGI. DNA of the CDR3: TGTGCCAGCAGTCTCCAGGGGGCCTACGAGCAGTACTTC. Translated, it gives CASSLQGAYEQYF.

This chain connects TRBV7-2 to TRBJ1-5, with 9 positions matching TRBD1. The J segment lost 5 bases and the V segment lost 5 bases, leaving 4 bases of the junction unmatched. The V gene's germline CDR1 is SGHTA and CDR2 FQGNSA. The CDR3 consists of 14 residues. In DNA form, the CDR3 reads TGTGCCAGCAGCGGGACAGGGTTCGATCAGCCCCAGCATTTT. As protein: CASSGTGFDQPQHF.

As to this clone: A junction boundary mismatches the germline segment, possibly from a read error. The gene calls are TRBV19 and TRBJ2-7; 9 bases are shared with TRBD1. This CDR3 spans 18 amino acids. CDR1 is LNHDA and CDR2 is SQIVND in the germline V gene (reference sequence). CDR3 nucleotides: TGCGCTAAAACCGATACCTGGACAGGGGTATGCGTAGCCTACGAGCAGTACTTC. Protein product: CAKTDTWTGVCVAYEQYF.

CDR3 coding DNA: TGTGCCAGCAGTTCCCCGACAGGGAGAAACGAGCAGTACTTC. Its translation: CASSSPTGRNEQYF. The V and J genes are TRBV27 and TRBJ2-7; 7 positions match TRBD1. Per the germline V gene, CDR1 is MNHEY and CDR2 is SMNVEV (reference sequence). The CDR3 length is 14 residues. J gave up 5 bases and V 4 bases, and 8 bases lay outside the gene matches.

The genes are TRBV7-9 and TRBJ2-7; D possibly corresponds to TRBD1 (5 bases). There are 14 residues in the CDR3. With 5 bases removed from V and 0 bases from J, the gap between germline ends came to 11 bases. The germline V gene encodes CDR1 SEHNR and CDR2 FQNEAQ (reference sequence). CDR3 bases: TGTGCCAGCAGCAGGGGAATTAGCTCCTACGAGCAGTACTTC. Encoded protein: CASSRGISSYEQYF.

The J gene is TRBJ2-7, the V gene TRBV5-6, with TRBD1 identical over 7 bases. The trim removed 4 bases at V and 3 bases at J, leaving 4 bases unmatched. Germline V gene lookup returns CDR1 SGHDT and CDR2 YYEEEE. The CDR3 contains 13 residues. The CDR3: CASSPRQGYEQYF. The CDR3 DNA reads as TGTGCCAGCAGCCCCAGACAGGGCTACGAGCAGTACTTC.

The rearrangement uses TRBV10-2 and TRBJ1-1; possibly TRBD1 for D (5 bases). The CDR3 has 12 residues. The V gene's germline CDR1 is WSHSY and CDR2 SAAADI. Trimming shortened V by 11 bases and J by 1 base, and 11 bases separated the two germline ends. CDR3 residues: CAVRGGNTEAFF. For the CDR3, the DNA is TGCGCCGTTCGGGGGGGGAACACTGAAGCTTTCTTT.

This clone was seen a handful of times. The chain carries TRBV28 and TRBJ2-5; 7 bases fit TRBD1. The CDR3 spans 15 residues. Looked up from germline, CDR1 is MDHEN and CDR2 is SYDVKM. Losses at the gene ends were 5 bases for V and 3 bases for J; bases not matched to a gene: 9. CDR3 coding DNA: TGTGCCAGCAGTGTCAGGGGGATTGGAGAAGAGACCCAGTACTTC. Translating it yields CASSVRGIGEETQYF.

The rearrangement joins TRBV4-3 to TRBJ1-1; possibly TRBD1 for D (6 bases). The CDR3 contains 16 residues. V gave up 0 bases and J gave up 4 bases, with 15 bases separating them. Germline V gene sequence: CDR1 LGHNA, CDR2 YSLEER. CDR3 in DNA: TGCGCCAGCAGCCAAGATAACAGGGAAATTGGCACTGAAGCTTTCTTT. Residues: CASSQDNREIGTEAFF.

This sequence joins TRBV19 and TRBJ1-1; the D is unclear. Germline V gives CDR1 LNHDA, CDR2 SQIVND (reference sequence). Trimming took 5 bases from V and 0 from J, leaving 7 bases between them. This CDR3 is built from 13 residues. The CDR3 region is CASSAGLNTEAFF. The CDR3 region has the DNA TGTGCCAGTAGTGCAGGCCTGAACACTGAAGCTTTCTTT.

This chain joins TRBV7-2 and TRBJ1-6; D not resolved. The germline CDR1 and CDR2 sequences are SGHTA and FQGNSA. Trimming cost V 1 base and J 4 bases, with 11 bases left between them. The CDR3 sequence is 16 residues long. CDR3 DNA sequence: TGTGCCAGCAGCTTAGACTCCGGGTCTTATAATTCACCCCTCCACTTT. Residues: CASSLDSGSYNSPLHF.

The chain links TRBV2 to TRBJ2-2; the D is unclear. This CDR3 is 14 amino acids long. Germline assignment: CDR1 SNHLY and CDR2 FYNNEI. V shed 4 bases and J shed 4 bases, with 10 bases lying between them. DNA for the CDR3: TGTGCCAGCAGTGCTGGGCTATTCACCGGGGAGCTGTTTTTT. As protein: CASSAGLFTGELFF.

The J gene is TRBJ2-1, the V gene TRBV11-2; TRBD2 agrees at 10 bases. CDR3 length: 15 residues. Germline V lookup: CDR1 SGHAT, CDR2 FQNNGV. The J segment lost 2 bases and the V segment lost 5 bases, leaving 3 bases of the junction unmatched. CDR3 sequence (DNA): TGTGCCAGCAGCGTTACTAGCGGGACCTACAATGAGCAGTTCTTC. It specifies CASSVTSGTYNEQFF. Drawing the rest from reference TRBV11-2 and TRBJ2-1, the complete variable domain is EAGVAQSPRYKIIEKRQSVAFWCNPISGHATLYWYQQILGQGPKLLIQFQNNGVVDDSQLPKDRFSAERLKGVDSTLKIQPAKLEDSAVYLCASSVTSGTYNEQFFGPGTRLTVL.

Written as DNA, the CDR3 is TGCGCCAGCAGCCAAGATATGTCAGGGGCCGAAAAACTGTTTTTT. Translating it yields CASSQDMSGAEKLFF. This chain uses TRBV4-3 with TRBJ1-4; D possibly corresponds to TRBD1 (6 bases). CDR1 is LGHNA and CDR2 is YSLEER in the germline V gene. The CDR3 length is 15 residues. V was clipped by 0 bases and J by 8 bases, with 13 bases between them.

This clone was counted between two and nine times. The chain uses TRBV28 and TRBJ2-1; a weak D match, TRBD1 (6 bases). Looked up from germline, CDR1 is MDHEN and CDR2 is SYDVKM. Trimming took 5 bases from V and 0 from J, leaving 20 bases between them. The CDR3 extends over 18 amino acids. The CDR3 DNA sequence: TGTGCCAGCAGTAATGGGCCAAGGGGGTCGAGCTCCTACAATGAGCAGTTCTTC. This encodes CASSNGPRGSSSYNEQFF.

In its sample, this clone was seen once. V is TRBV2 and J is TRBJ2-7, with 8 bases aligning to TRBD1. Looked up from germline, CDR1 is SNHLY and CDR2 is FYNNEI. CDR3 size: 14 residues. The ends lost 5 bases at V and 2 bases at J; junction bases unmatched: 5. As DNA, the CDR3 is TGTGCCAGCAGTCAAGGACAGGGCCCCTACGAGCAGTACTTC. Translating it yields CASSQGQGPYEQYF.

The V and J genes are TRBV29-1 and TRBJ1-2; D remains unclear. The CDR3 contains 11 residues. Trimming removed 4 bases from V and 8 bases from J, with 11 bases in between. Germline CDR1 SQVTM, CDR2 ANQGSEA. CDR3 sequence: CSVVTPAGYTF. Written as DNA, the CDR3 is TGCAGCGTTGTCACACCTGCAGGCTACACCTTC.

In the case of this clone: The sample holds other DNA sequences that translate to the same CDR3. The CDR3 coding sequence is TGCGCCAGCAGCTTGGGGCCGGGGAATTCCTACGAGCAGTACTTC. This translates into CASSLGPGNSYEQYF. This rearrangement joins TRBV5-1 to TRBJ2-7; possible D gene TRBD2, 5 bases. This CDR3 has 15 residues. The germline V and J ends were trimmed by 0 bases and 1 base, with 11 bases remaining between them. Germline V CDR1 and CDR2: SGHRS, YFSETQ.

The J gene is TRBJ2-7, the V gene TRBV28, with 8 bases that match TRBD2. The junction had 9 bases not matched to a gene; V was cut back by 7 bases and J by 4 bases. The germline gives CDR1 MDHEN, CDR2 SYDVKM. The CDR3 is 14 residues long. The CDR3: CASTRGGEIYEQYF. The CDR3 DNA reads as TGTGCCAGCACTCGGGGGGGGGAGATTTACGAGCAGTACTTC.

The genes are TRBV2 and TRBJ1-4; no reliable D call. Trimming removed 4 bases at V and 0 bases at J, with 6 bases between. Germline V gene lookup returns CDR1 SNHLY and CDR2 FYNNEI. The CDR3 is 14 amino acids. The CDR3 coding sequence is TGTGCCAGCAGTGGACATGCAACTAATGAAAAACTGTTTTTT. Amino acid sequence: CASSGHATNEKLFF.

CDR3 residues: CASSQDRVDSPLHF. In DNA, the CDR3 is TGTGCCAGCAGCCAGGACAGGGTCGATTCACCCCTCCACTTT. The V call is TRBV5-5, the J call TRBJ1-6, with TRBD1 matching over 8 bases. V was clipped by 4 bases and J by 8 bases; unmatched bases: 5. Per the germline V gene, CDR1 is SGHKS and CDR2 is YYEKEE (reference sequence). The CDR3 has 14 amino acids.

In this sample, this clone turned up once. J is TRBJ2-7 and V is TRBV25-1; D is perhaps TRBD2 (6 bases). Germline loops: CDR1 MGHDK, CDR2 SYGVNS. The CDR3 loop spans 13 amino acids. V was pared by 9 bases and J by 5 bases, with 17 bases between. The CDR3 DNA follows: TGTGCCAGTCTGACTAGTACGACCGACGAGCAGTACTTC. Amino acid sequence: CASLTSTTDEQYF.

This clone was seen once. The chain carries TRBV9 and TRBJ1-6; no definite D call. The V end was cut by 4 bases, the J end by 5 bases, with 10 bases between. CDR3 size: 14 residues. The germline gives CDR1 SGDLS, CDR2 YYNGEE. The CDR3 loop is CASSILSDNSPLHF. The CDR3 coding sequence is TGTGCCAGCAGCATCTTGTCCGATAATTCACCCCTCCACTTT. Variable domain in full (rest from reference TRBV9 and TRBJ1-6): DSGVTQTPKHLITATGQRVTLRCSPRSGDLSVYWYQQSLDQGLQFLIQYYNGEERAKGNILERFSAQQFPDLHSELNLSSLELGDSALYFCASSILSDNSPLHFGNGTRLTVT.

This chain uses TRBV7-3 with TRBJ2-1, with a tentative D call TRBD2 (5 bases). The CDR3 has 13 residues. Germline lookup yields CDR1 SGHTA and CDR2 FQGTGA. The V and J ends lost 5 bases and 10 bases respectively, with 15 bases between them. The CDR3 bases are TGTGCCAGCAGCCAAACTAGTTTCGGGGAGCAGTTCTTC. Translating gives CASSQTSFGEQFF.

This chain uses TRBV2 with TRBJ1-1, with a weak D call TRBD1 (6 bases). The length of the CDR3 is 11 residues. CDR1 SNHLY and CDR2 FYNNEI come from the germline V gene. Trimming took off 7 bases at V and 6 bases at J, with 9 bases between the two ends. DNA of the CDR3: TGTGCCAGCATGAGGACAGCTGAAGCTTTCTTT. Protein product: CASMRTAEAFF.

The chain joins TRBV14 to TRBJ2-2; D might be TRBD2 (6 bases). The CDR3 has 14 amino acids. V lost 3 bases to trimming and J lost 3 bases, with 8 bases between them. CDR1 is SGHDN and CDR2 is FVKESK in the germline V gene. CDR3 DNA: TGTGCCAGCAGCCAGCGGGGACACACCGGGGAGCTGTTTTTT. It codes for CASSQRGHTGELFF.